This T cell receptor (beta chain) was found in a study of cytomegalovirus exposure and HLA in healthy donors. Notes on this clone: Its matching antigen is unknown.

In the PCR, 60 Vbeta and 13 Jbeta primers were used. Profiled with immunoSEQ multiplex PCR; TCRdb holds only in-frame clones, not every one. The sample has 130,000 or so clones, around four fifths seen once. The CDR3 length is 24 residues. In germline, CDR1 is ENHRY, CDR2 SYGVKD. V trimming: 8 bases; J trimming: 6 bases; junction bases outside the gene matches: 35. Study results and limitations: Fewer N-insertions than the roughly 670-donor mean were reportedly shown by an Asian-associated ancestry cluster in a later analysis. Productive status was seen about 87% or about 30% of the time for most TCR beta V segments in an earlier analysis.

The sample was PBMCs. This TCR was recovered from a woman aged 40 to 50 in good health and CMV-seronegative. The chain has TRBV10-3 and TRBJ2-3, with 13 nucleotides matching TRBD2. The CDR3 protein is CAISRPQPGQQGTSGDSRWDTQYF. CDR3 coding DNA: TGTGCCATCTCTCGTCCCCAACCGGGACAGCAAGGGACTAGCGGGGACTCTCGCTGGGATACGCAGTATTTT.